The rows below give T cell receptor beta chains drawn from one sample of a study of control samples from healthy donors and cancer patients. Generated by immunoSEQ multiplex PCR, the TCRdb table keeps only in-frame clones and is missing some. The table has about 73,000 clones, 85% to 95% seen once. Sequencing was done on a sample of blood. These receptors originate from a woman between 35 and 50 years old in good health. Each CDR3 is given with its conserved first and last residue. Fields, in order: V gene, D gene, clone size, J gene, CDR3 protein, CDR3 DNA. A D gene is named only where the DNA matches it firmly. Clone size appears in some rows only: once, few, many, or a class for an expanded clone.

TRBV29-1	.	once	TRBJ1-1	CSVGMRQNVNTEAFF	TGCAGCGTTGGAATGCGCCAAAATGTGAACACTGAAGCTTTCTTT
TRBV6-2/TRBV6-3	TRBD2	few	TRBJ2-7	CASSSPGLASHEQYF	TGTGCCAGCAGCTCACCGGGACTAGCATCCCACGAGCAGTACTTC
TRBV7-2	.	.	TRBJ1-5	CASSLANNQPQHF	TGTGCCAGCAGCTTAGCGAACAATCAGCCCCAGCATTTT
TRBV7-6	.	.	TRBJ2-2	CASSLAGTGELFF	TGTGCCAGCAGCTTAGCCGGCACCGGGGAGCTGTTTTTT
TRBV28	.	.	TRBJ2-3	CASSPPPTDTQYF	TGTGCCAGCAGTCCGCCCCCGACAGATACGCAGTATTTT
TRBV30	.	.	TRBJ2-7	CAWSVLGGGGEQYF	TGTGCCTGGAGTGTTCTCGGGGGAGGGGGCGAGCAGTACTTC
TRBV19	.	.	TRBJ1-2	CASSITGYNYGYTF	TGTGCCAGTAGTATCACAGGGTACAACTATGGCTACACCTTC
TRBV7-3	TRBD1	.	TRBJ2-2	CASSLGQGANTGELFF	TGTGCCAGCAGCTTGGGACAGGGGGCGAACACCGGGGAGCTGTTTTTT
TRBV7-8	.	.	TRBJ2-5	CASSSLRGETQYF	TGTGCCAGCAGCTCCCTCCGGGGGGAGACCCAGTACTTC
TRBV18	TRBD1	once	TRBJ1-2	CASSPEGQGEGYTF	TGTGCCAGCTCACCAGAGGGACAGGGAGAAGGCTACACCTTC
TRBV4-1	TRBD2	.	TRBJ2-7	CASSRGFLAGVAEQYF	TGCGCCAGCAGCAGGGGATTTTTAGCGGGAGTAGCCGAGCAGTACTTC
TRBV6-5	.	.	TRBJ2-2	CASSYSPQGKTGELFF	TGTGCCAGCAGTTACTCCCCACAGGGAAAAACCGGGGAGCTGTTTTTT
TRBV29-1	.	.	TRBJ2-1	CSARSGGTYNEQFF	TGCAGCGCCAGATCAGGGGGGACCTACAATGAGCAGTTCTTC
TRBV2	TRBD1	.	TRBJ1-6	CASSRDSAFNSPLHF	TGTGCCAGCAGTCGGGACAGTGCATTTAATTCACCCCTCCACTTT
TRBV10-1	TRBD2	.	TRBJ2-1	CASSHGSGGNEQFF	TGCGCCAGCAGTCACGGTAGCGGGGGCAATGAGCAGTTCTTC
TRBV5-5	.	.	TRBJ1-5	CASSLAQGRQPQHF	TGTGCCAGCAGCTTGGCCCAGGGGCGCCAGCCCCAGCATTTT
TRBV4-3	TRBD1	once	TRBJ1-2	CASSQDTGADNYGYTF	TGCGCCAGCAGCCAGGATACAGGGGCGGATAACTATGGCTACACCTTC
TRBV10-1	TRBD1	.	TRBJ2-6	CASSEFGQARTGANVLTF	TGCGCCAGCAGTGAGTTCGGACAGGCGAGAACTGGGGCCAACGTCCTGACTTTC
TRBV5-1	.	once	TRBJ2-2	CASSSGRLNTGELFF	TGCGCCAGCAGCTCGGGACGGTTGAACACCGGGGAGCTGTTTTTT
TRBV6-2/TRBV6-3	.	.	TRBJ2-6	CASSPDGSSGANVLTF	TGTGCCAGCAGCCCCGACGGGTCCTCTGGGGCCAACGTCCTGACTTTC
TRBV19	.	.	TRBJ2-1	CASSALPSSYNEQFF	TGTGCCAGTAGTGCCCTTCCTAGCTCCTACAATGAGCAGTTCTTC